These 5 T cell receptor beta chains came from one sample sequenced in a study of T cell responses to AZD1222 COVID-19 vaccine. This table comes from immunoSEQ multiplex PCR, and its TCRdb copy is limited to in-frame clones, with some not included. The profile covers around 78,000 clones, with approximately 87% appearing a single time and 1.2% to 1.5% taken by the ten largest. Sequenced material: peripheral blood, taken 28 days after the second AZD1222 dose. The source is an adult who received the AZD1222 COVID-19 vaccine.

This chain connects TRBV5-4 to TRBJ1-6, with D tentatively TRBD1 (6 bases). The CDR3 is 14 residues long. Germline V gene data show CDR1 as SGHNT and CDR2 as YYREEE (reference sequence). V lost 0 bases to trimming and J lost 10 bases, with 11 bases between them. CDR3 in amino acids: CASSLAGDYSPLHF. Written as DNA, the CDR3 is TGTGCCAGCAGCTTGGCAGGGGACTACTCACCCCTCCACTTT.

A single count supports this clone. The V and J genes are TRBV4-1 and TRBJ2-5; 16 nucleotides match TRBD2. The CDR3 consists of 16 residues. The ends lost 4 bases at V and 4 bases at J; junction bases unmatched: 3. Germline loops: CDR1 MGHRA, CDR2 YSYEKL. Here the CDR3 reads CASSPGTSGGGETQYF. The DNA for the CDR3 is TGCGCCAGCAGCCCCGGGACTAGCGGGGGGGGAGAGACCCAGTACTTC.

This clone is classed as medium-sized. The chain recombines TRBV11-1 with TRBJ1-2; unclear D gene. This CDR3 comprises 15 residues. Germline V gene data show CDR1 as SGHAT and CDR2 as FQDESV (reference sequence). Trimming took 5 bases from V and 4 from J, leaving 17 bases between them. In DNA form, the CDR3 reads TGTGCCAGCAGCCCCGGGCTCCCGGGGAGCTATGGCTACACCTTC. Translated, it gives CASSPGLPGSYGYTF.

The chain uses TRBV30 and TRBJ1-5; 7 bases map to TRBD1. The CDR3 is 13 residues long. CDR1 GTSNPN and CDR2 SVGIG come from the germline V gene (reference sequence). V dropped 1 base and J dropped 3; count of bases not matched to a gene: 0. CDR3 protein: CAWSEGANQPQHF. The CDR3 DNA reads TGTGCCTGGAGTGAGGGGGCCAATCAGCCCCAGCATTTT.

This sequence joins TRBV7-2 and TRBJ2-4; 10 bases fit TRBD2. J was trimmed by 3 bases and V by 5 bases; bases with no gene match: 13. The CDR3 runs 18 residues. In germline, CDR1 is SGHTA, CDR2 FQGNSA. CDR3 nucleotide sequence: TGTGCCAGCAGCCCGACTGAGCCTAGCGGGGGTTACAAAAACATTCAGTACTTC. Translating it yields CASSPTEPSGGYKNIQYF.